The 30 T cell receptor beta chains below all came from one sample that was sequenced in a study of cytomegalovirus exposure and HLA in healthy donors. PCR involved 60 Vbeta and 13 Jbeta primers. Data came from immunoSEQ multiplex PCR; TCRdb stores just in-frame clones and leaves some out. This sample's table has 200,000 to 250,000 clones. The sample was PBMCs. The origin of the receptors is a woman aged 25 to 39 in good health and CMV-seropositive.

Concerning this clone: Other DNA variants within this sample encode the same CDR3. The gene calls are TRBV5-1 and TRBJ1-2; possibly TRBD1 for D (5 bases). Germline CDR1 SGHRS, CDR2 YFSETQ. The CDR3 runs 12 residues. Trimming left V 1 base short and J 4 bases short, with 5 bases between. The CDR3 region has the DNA TGCGCCAGCAGCTTGACAGGCTATGGCTACACCTTC. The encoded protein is CASSLTGYGYTF. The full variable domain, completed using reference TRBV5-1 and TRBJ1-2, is KAGVTQTPRYLIKTRGQQVTLSCSPISGHRSVSWYQQTPGQGLQFLFEYFSETQRNKGNFPGRFSGRQFSNSRSEMNVSTLELGDSALYLCASSLTGYGYTFGSGTRLTVV.

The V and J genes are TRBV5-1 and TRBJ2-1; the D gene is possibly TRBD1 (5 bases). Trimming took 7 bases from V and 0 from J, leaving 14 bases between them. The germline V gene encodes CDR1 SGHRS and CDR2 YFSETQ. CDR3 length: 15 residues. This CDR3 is CASSRTPGSYNEQFF. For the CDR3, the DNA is TGCGCCAGCTCCCGGACACCCGGCTCCTACAATGAGCAGTTCTTC.

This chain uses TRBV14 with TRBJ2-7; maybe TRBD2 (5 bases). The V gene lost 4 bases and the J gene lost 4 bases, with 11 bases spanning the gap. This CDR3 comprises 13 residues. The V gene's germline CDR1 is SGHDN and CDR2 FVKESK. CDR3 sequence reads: CASSRDLAYEQYF. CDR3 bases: TGTGCCAGCAGCCGAGATCTAGCTTACGAGCAGTACTTC.

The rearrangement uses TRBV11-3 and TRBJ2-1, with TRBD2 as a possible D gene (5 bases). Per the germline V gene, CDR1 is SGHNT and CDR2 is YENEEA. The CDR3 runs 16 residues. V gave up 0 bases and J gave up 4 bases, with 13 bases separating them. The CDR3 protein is CASSLDFSSGYNEQFF. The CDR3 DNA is TGTGCCAGCAGCTTAGATTTTAGCTCGGGGTACAATGAGCAGTTCTTC. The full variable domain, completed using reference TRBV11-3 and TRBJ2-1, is EAGVVQSPRYKIIEKKQPVAFWCNPISGHNTLYWYLQNLGQGPELLIRYENEEAVDDSQLPKDRFSAERLKGVDSTLKIQPAELGDSAVYLCASSLDFSSGYNEQFFGPGTRLTVL.

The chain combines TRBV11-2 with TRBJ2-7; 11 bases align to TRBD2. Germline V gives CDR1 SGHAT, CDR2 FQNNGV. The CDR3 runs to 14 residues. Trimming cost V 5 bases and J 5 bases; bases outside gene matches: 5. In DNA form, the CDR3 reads TGTGCCAGCAGCCCGACTAGCGGGGTCGACGAGCAGTACTTC. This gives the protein CASSPTSGVDEQYF.

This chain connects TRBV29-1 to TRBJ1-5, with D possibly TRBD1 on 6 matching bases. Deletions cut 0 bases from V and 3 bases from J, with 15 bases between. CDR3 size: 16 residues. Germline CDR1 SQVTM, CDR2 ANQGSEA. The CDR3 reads CSVEDLDSQLNQPQHF. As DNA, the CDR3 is TGCAGCGTTGAAGATCTGGACAGCCAACTCAATCAGCCCCAGCATTTT.

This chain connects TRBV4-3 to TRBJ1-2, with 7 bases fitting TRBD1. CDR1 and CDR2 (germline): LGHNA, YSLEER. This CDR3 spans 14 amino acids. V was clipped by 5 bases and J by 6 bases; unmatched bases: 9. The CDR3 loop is CASSYSGTANGYTF. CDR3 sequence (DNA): TGCGCCAGCAGCTACTCCGGGACAGCGAATGGCTACACCTTC.

CDR3 loop: CASSIRGNTGELFF. The DNA of the CDR3 is TGTGCCAGTAGTATCAGGGGTAACACCGGGGAGCTGTTTTTT. The chain employs TRBV19 and TRBJ2-2, with D possibly being TRBD1 (6 bases). Germline-derived CDR1 and CDR2 are LNHDA and SQIVND (reference sequence). Trimming took off 3 bases at V and 2 bases at J, with 7 bases between the two ends. The CDR3 is 14 amino acids.

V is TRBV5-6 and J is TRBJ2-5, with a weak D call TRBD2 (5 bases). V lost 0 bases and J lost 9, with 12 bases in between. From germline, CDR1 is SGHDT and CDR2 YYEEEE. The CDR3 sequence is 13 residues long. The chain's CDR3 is CASSLGRDNAQYF. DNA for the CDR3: TGTGCCAGCAGCTTGGGTCGGGATAATGCCCAGTACTTC.

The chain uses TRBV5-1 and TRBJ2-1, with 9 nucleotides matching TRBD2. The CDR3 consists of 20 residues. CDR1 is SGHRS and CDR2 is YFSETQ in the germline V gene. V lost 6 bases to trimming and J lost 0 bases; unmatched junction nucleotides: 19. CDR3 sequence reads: CASNSRGGTSISSSYNEQFF. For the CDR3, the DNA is TGCGCCAGCAACTCGAGGGGGGGGACTAGCATTTCGAGCTCCTACAATGAGCAGTTCTTC.

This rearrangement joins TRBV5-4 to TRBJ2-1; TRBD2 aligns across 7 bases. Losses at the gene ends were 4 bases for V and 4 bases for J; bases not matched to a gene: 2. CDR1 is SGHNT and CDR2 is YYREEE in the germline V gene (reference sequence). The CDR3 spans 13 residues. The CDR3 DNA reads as TGTGCCAGCAGCACCGGGGGGTACAATGAGCAGTTCTTC. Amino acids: CASSTGGYNEQFF. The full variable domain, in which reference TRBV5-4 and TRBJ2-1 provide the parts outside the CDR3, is ETGVTQSPTHLIKTRGQQVTLRCSSQSGHNTVSWYQQALGQGPQFIFQYYREEENGRGNFPPRFSGLQFPNYSSELNVNALELDDSALYLCASSTGGYNEQFFGPGTRLTVL.

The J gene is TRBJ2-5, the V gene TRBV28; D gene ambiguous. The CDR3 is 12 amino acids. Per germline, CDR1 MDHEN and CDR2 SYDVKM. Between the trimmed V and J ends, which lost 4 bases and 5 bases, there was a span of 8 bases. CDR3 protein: CASSSFQETQYF. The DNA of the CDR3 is TGTGCCAGCAGTTCATTTCAGGAGACCCAGTACTTC.

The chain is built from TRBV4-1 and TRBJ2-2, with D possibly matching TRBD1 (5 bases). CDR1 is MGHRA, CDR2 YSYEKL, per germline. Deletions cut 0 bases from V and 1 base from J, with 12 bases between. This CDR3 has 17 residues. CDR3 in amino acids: CASSQEAPGLNTGELFF. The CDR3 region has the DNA TGCGCCAGCAGCCAAGAAGCTCCAGGGTTGAACACCGGGGAGCTGTTTTTT.

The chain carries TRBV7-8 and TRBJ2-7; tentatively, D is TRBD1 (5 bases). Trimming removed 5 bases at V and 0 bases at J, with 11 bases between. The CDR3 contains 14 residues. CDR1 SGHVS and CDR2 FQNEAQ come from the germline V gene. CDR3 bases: TGTGCCAGCAGCCCGGACACTAACTCCTACGAGCAGTACTTC. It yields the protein CASSPDTNSYEQYF.

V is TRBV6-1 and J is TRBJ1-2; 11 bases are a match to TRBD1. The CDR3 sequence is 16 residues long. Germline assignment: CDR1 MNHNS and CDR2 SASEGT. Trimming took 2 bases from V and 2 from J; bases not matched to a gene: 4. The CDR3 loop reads CASSESGTGGNYGYTF. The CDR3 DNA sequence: TGTGCCAGCAGTGAAAGTGGGACAGGGGGAAACTATGGCTACACCTTC.

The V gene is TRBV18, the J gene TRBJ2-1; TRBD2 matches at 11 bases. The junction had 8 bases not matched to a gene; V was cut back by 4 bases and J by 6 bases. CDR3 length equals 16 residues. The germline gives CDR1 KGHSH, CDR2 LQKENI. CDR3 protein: CASSHPGLADFNEQFF. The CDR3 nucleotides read TGTGCCAGCTCACACCCGGGACTAGCGGACTTCAATGAGCAGTTCTTC.

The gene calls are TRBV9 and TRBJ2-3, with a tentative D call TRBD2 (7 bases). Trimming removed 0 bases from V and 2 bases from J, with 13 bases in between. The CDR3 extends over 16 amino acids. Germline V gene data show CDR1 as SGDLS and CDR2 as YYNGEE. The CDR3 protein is CASSVEAGTHTDTQYF. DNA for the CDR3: TGTGCCAGCAGCGTAGAAGCGGGGACACACACAGATACGCAGTATTTT. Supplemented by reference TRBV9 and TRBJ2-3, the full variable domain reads DSGVTQTPKHLITATGQRVTLRCSPRSGDLSVYWYQQSLDQGLQFLIQYYNGEERAKGNILERFSAQQFPDLHSELNLSSLELGDSALYFCASSVEAGTHTDTQYFGPGTRLTVL.

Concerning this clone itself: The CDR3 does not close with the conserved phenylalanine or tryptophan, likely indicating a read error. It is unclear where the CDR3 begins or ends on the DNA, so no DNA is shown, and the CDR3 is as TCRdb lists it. This CDR3 reads CASSFAPLTSGDL. The J gene is TRBJ2-3, the V gene TRBV7-8; TRBD2, the D gene given by the table, was not confirmed from the DNA. The CDR3 length equals 13 residues, ends included. Looked up from germline, CDR1 is SGHVS and CDR2 is FQNEAQ.

CDR3 sequence: CASSLGRWDSSGNTIYF. CDR3 coding DNA: TGTGCCAGCAGCTTAGGTCGATGGGACAGCTCTGGAAACACCATATATTTT. The chain has TRBV11-3 and TRBJ1-3; 7 bases match TRBD1. CDR1 is SGHNT and CDR2 is YENEEA in the germline V gene. There are 17 residues in the CDR3. J was trimmed by 0 bases and V by 1 base; bases with no gene match: 6.

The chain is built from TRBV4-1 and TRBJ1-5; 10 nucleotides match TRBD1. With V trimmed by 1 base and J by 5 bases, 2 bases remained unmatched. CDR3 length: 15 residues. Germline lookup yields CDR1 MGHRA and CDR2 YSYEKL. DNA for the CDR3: TGCGCCAGCAGCCAAGCCGGGACAGGGGATCAGCCCCAGCATTTT. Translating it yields CASSQAGTGDQPQHF.

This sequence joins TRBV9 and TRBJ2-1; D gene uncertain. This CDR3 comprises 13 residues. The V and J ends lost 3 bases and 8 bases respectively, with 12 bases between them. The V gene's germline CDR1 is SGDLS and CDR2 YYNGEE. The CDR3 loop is CASSEDFADEQFF. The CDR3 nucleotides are TGTGCCAGCAGCGAGGATTTTGCGGATGAGCAGTTCTTC.

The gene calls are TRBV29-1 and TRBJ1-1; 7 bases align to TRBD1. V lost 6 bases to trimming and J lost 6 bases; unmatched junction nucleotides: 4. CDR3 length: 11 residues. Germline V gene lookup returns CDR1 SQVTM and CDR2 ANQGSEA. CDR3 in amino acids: CSVGTGAEAFF. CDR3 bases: TGCAGCGTGGGAACAGGGGCTGAAGCTTTCTTT.

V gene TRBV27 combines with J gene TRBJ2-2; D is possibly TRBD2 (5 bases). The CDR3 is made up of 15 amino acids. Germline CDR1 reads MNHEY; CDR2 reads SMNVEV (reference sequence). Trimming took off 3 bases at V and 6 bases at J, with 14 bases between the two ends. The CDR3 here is CASSFSQDWPGELFF. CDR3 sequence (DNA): TGTGCCAGCAGTTTCTCTCAGGACTGGCCCGGGGAGCTGTTTTTT.

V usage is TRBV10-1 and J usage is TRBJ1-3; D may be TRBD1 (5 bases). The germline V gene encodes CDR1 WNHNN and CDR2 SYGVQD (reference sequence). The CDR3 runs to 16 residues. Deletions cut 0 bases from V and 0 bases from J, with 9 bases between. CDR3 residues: CASSESRTSSGNTIYF. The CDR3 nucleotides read TGCGCCAGCAGTGAGTCAAGGACATCCTCTGGAAACACCATATATTTT.

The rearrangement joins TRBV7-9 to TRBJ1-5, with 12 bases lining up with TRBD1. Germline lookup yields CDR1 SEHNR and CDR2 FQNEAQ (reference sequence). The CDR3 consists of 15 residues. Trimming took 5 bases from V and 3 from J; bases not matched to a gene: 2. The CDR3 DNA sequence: TGTGCCAGCAGCCAGGGACAGGGGGCCAATCAGCCCCAGCATTTT. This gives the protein CASSQGQGANQPQHF.

CDR3 amino acids: CASSLVQGDIYGYTF. The CDR3 DNA sequence: TGTGCCAGCAGCTTAGTACAGGGGGACATCTATGGCTACACCTTC. The rearrangement links TRBV11-2 to TRBJ1-2; TRBD1 aligns across 8 bases. V dropped 1 base and J dropped 4; count of bases not matched to a gene: 5. Germline V CDR1 and CDR2: SGHAT, FQNNGV. This CDR3 has 15 residues.

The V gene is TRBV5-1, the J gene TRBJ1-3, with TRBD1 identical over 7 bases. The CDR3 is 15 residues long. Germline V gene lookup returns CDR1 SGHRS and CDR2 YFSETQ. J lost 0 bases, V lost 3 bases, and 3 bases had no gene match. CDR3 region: CASSWGQHSGNTIYF. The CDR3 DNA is TGCGCCAGCAGCTGGGGACAGCACTCTGGAAACACCATATATTTT.

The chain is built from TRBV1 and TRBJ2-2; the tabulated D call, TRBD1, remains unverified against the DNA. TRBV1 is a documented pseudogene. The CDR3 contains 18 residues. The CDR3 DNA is TGCACCAGCAGCCATGAACCCGGGACAGGGGATAACACCGGGGAGCTGTTTTTT. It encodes CTSSHEPGTGDNTGELFF.

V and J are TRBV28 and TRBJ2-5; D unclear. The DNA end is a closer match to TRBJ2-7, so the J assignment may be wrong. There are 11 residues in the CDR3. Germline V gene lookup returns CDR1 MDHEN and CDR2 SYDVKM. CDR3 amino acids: CASFSHYEQYF. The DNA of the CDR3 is TGTGCCAGCTTCTCTCACTACGAGCAGTACTTC.

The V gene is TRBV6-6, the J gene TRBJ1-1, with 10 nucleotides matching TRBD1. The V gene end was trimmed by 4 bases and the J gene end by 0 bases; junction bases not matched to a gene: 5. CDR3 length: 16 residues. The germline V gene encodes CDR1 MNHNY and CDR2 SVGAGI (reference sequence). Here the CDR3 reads CASSSPGQGMNTEAFF. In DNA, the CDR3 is TGTGCCAGCAGTTCACCGGGACAGGGGATGAACACTGAAGCTTTCTTT.